This T cell receptor beta chain was captured in a study of blood T cell repertoires in COVID-19. This clone was seen just once. Seattle-derived patients entered the study during active infection and were followed longitudinally. Profiling relied on immunoSEQ multiplex PCR, and the TCRdb table lists in-frame clones only, not all of them. The table shows about 250,000 clones, with approximately 89% occurring only once. The specimen sequenced was peripheral blood. This clonotype was sampled from a woman in her twenties or thirties with COVID-19, enrolled during active disease.

The CDR3 is CASSYGPLAGGYEQYF. The CDR3 DNA follows: TGTGCCAGCAGTTACGGTCCACTAGCGGGGGGCTACGAGCAGTACTTC. This chain connects TRBV6-2 or TRBV6-3 to TRBJ2-7, with TRBD2 matching 12 bases. This CDR3 has 16 amino acids. The J segment lost 3 bases and the V segment lost 2 bases, leaving 5 bases of the junction unmatched. The V gene's germline CDR1 is MNHEY and CDR2 SVGEGT.